These T cell receptor beta chains were read from a single sample in a study of T cell repertoires in cytomegalovirus infection. TCRdb fed the reads into MiXCR, producing one record per CDR3 protein. The sample shows roughly 630,000 distinct CDR3 sequences, approximately 24% of them seen only once. Specimen: CD8+ T cells from PBMCs. Receptors were obtained from a human donor in good health (CMV status not recorded). Some clones in this sample may be carry-over from other donors' samples. CDR3s include the opening cysteine and the closing phenylalanine or tryptophan. A D gene is named only where the DNA matches it firmly. Where a row states a size, it is once, few, many or the class of an expanded clone; other rows omit it.

D	length	V	J	size	CDR3	DNA
.	14	TRBV7-9	TRBJ2-6	many	CASSWDPWANVLTF	TGTGCCAGCAGCTGGGACCCATGGGCCAACGTCCTGACTTTC
.	17	TRBV7-6	TRBJ2-2	few	CASSSPTGASGTGELFF	TGTGCCAGCAGCTCCCCTACGGGGGCGAGTGGTACCGGGGAGCTGTTTTTT
.	15	TRBV28	TRBJ1-5	.	CASSSKQEINQPQHF	TGTGCCAGCAGTTCCAAGCAGGAAATTAATCAGCCCCAGCATTTT
TRBD1	13	TRBV7-6	TRBJ2-2	many	CASSQTGAGELFF	TGTGCCAGCAGCCAGACAGGGGCCGGGGAGCTGTTTTTT
.	16	TRBV12-3/TRBV12-4	TRBJ1-2	many	CASSYRASPVDYGYTF	TGTGCCAGCAGTTATCGCGCCAGCCCGGTAGACTATGGCTACACCTTC
.	16	TRBV5-5	TRBJ2-2	few	CASSLDGWTNTGELFF	TGTGCCAGCAGCCTAGATGGATGGACGAACACCGGGGAGCTGTTTTTT
.	17	TRBV6-6	TRBJ1-1	few	CASSYPPSGDPWVEAFF	TGTGCCAGCAGTTACCCGCCTTCGGGGGACCCTTGGGTAGAAGCTTTCTTT
.	15	TRBV6-1	TRBJ2-1	once	CASSELVGYDDEQFF	TGTGCCAGCAGTGAGCTAGTGGGGTATGACGATGAGCAGTTCTTC
TRBD1	12	TRBV12-3/TRBV12-4	TRBJ2-1	many	CASTRGQFEQFF	TGTGCCAGCACCCGGGGACAGTTTGAGCAGTTCTTC
.	16	TRBV4-1	TRBJ2-2	.	CASSHLSGANTGELFF	TGCGCCAGCAGCCACCTTAGCGGAGCGAACACCGGGGAGCTGTTTTTT
.	12	TRBV13	TRBJ1-6	.	CASRWGNSPLHF	TGTGCCAGCAGATGGGGTAATTCACCCCTCCACTTT
.	13	TRBV20-1	TRBJ1-5	.	CSARGTENQPQHF	TGCAGTGCTAGAGGGACCGAGAATCAGCCCCAGCATTTT
TRBD1	17	TRBV25-1	TRBJ2-1	few	CASSAHWTGERENEQFF	TGTGCCAGCAGTGCCCACTGGACAGGGGAGAGGGAGAATGAGCAGTTCTTC
TRBD1	16	TRBV4-1	TRBJ1-5	.	CASSQERTGANQPQHF	TGCGCCAGCAGCCAAGAACGGACAGGGGCTAATCAGCCCCAGCATTTT
.	14	TRBV27	TRBJ2-5	.	CASSLKGLQETQYF	TGTGCCAGCAGTTTAAAGGGTCTCCAAGAGACCCAGTACTTC
.	15	TRBV7-9	TRBJ1-1	few	CASSLEGGTNTEAFF	TGTGCCAGCAGCCTAGAAGGGGGGACCAACACTGAAGCTTTCTTT
.	14	TRBV6-6	TRBJ1-2	once	CASSYGVADYGYTF	TGTGCCAGCAGTTACGGCGTTGCGGACTATGGCTACACCTTC
.	13	TRBV20-1	TRBJ1-6	.	CSARRDGDSPLHF	TGCAGTGCTAGACGGGATGGCGATTCACCCCTCCACTTT
TRBD1	19	TRBV20-1	TRBJ1-3	.	CSARDRDRRHNSSGNTIYF	TGCAGTGCTAGAGACCGGGACAGGCGCCATAATTCCTCTGGAAACACCATATATTTT
.	16	TRBV7-2	TRBJ2-7	many	CASSLEGLVLSYEQYF	TGTGCCAGCAGCTTAGAGGGTCTCGTCCTCTCCTACGAGCAGTACTTC
TRBD2	13	TRBV29-1	TRBJ2-7	few	CSAIAGGAYEQYF	TGCAGCGCCATAGCGGGGGGGGCCTACGAGCAGTACTTC
TRBD2	15	TRBV7-6	TRBJ2-7	many	CASSAYSGGSYEQYF	TGTGCCAGCAGCGCCTACTCGGGGGGATCCTACGAGCAGTACTTC
TRBD2	15	TRBV28	TRBJ2-3	many	CASSSGEAVWDTQYF	TGTGCCAGCAGTAGCGGGGAGGCGGTTTGGGATACGCAGTATTTT
TRBD2	15	TRBV7-6	TRBJ2-1	.	CASSRAGRPYNEQFF	TGTGCCAGCAGCCGAGCGGGGCGCCCCTACAATGAGCAGTTCTTC
TRBD1	14	TRBV27	TRBJ1-5	few	CASSFQGQGQPQHF	TGTGCCAGCAGTTTCCAGGGACAGGGACAGCCCCAGCATTTT
TRBD1	17	TRBV2	TRBJ2-2	.	CASSVIPGQVNTGELFF	TGTGCCAGCAGTGTAATTCCGGGACAGGTGAACACCGGGGAGCTGTTTTTT